Listed below are T cell receptor beta chains from one sample, sequenced in a study of blood T cell repertoires in COVID-19. Assay used: immunoSEQ multiplex PCR; TCRdb lists only in-frame clones, some missing. The sample lists 250,000 to 300,000 clones; 88% were seen once. Sequenced material: peripheral blood. All receptors come from a woman under 40 who had recovered from COVID-19. The CDR3 runs from the conserved cysteine through the conserved F or W. D genes are given only for firm matches. Not every row has a clone size; where given, it reads once, few, many or a size class.

CDR3 DNA	CDR3 protein	clone size	V gene	CDR3 length	J gene	D gene
TGTGCCAGCAGCCCAGTGACAGGGTACAACAATGAGCAGTTCTTC	CASSPVTGYNNEQFF	.	TRBV5-6	15	TRBJ2-1	TRBD1
TGCGCCAGCAGCCAAGAACGCGAGGCGGAAACTGAAGCTTTCTTT	CASSQEREAETEAFF	.	TRBV4-1	15	TRBJ1-1	.
TGTGCCAGCAGCGGGGCCACCCTTCTAGCGGGGGGGCCCCGAGAGACCCAGTACTTC	CASSGATLLAGGPRETQYF	once	TRBV7-2	19	TRBJ2-5	TRBD2
TGCGCCAGCAGCCAAGGAACGGGAAGCGAGCAGTACTTC	CASSQGTGSEQYF	.	TRBV4-1	13	TRBJ2-7	.
TGTGCCAGCAGTTTACCTGGGCTCACCGGGGAGCTGTTTTTT	CASSLPGLTGELFF	few	TRBV27	14	TRBJ2-2	.
TGTGCCAGTAGTACCGGGGGGGCCTCCTACAATGAGCAGTTCTTC	CASSTGGASYNEQFF	.	TRBV19	15	TRBJ2-1	TRBD2
TGTGCCTGTATTCAGGGTGTGGGCTACACCTTC	CACIQGVGYTF	.	TRBV30	11	TRBJ1-2	.
TGCGCCAGCAGCTTGATGGGGGGGGACGAGACCCAGTACTTC	CASSLMGGDETQYF	few	TRBV5-1	14	TRBJ2-5	TRBD2
TGCGCCAGCAGCACCCGACAGAGAAACACCGGGGAGCTGTTTTTT	CASSTRQRNTGELFF	.	TRBV5-1	15	TRBJ2-2	.
TGTGCCAGCAGTGCAAGAGGCGGCCCGTACACCGGGGAGCTGTTTTTT	CASSARGGPYTGELFF	.	TRBV5-5	16	TRBJ2-2	.
TGTGCCAGCAGCGGCGGAGGGACAGGGAACGACGAGCAGTACTTC	CASSGGGTGNDEQYF	.	TRBV5-4	15	TRBJ2-7	TRBD1
TGTGCCACCAGTGATGGGGCGCGTTCTAACTATGGCTACACCTTC	CATSDGARSNYGYTF	.	TRBV24-1	15	TRBJ1-2	.
TGTGCCTGGTCCGGACAGGGGGGTCAGCCCCAGCATTTT	CAWSGQGGQPQHF	.	TRBV30	13	TRBJ1-5	TRBD1
TGTGCCAGCAGCCCTCGGACTCTTCGGGACGAGCAGTACTTC	CASSPRTLRDEQYF	.	TRBV9	14	TRBJ2-7	.
TGTGCCACTAGTGTTGGGCCTGAAGCTTTCTTT	CATSVGPEAFF	.	TRBV24-1	11	TRBJ1-1	.
TGCAGCGTTCTAGCCGGCAGCTCCTACGAGCAGTACTTC	CSVLAGSSYEQYF	once	TRBV29-1	13	TRBJ2-7	.
TGTGCCAGCAGCTTGGAGGGCCGACTATGGGATACGCAGTATTTT	CASSLEGRLWDTQYF	once	TRBV5-4	15	TRBJ2-3	.
TGCAGTGCTACAGGGAACTATGGCTACACCTTC	CSATGNYGYTF	.	TRBV20-1	11	TRBJ1-2	.
TGTGCCAGTTCCCAAAACTCTGGAAACACCATATATTTT	CASSQNSGNTIYF	.	TRBV19	13	TRBJ1-3	.
TGTGCCATCAGTGGGGGGGGTGATTATGGCTACACCTTC	CAISGGGDYGYTF	.	TRBV10-3	13	TRBJ1-2	.
TGTGCCAGCAGCTTAACTCAGGGTCTTCAAGAGACCCAGTACTTC	CASSLTQGLQETQYF	.	TRBV5-6	15	TRBJ2-5	.
TGTGCCAGCTCCCAGACAGGGGACAATGAGCAGTTCTTC	CASSQTGDNEQFF	.	TRBV18	13	TRBJ2-1	TRBD1
TGCGCCAGCAGCAAACAACGGACAGGGGGAAACACTGAAGCTTTCTTT	CASSKQRTGGNTEAFF	.	TRBV5-1	16	TRBJ1-1	TRBD1
TGTGCCAGCAGGCGTCCCGGGACAGGGAGCTCCTACGAGCAGTACTTC	CASRRPGTGSSYEQYF	.	TRBV27	16	TRBJ2-7	TRBD1
TGCAGCGCTCTGCAAGACAGGGACTATGGCTACACCTTC	CSALQDRDYGYTF	.	TRBV29-1	13	TRBJ1-2	TRBD1
TGTGCCAGCTCACCACTGTTCGGACAGGGTCTCTACGAGCAGTACTTC	CASSPLFGQGLYEQYF	.	TRBV18	16	TRBJ2-7	TRBD1
TGTGCCAGCAGCCCTCTGGGGACAGGGGACGCAGATACGCAGTATTTT	CASSPLGTGDADTQYF	.	TRBV5-6	16	TRBJ2-3	TRBD1
TGTGCCAGCAGCCCCAGGACAGGGCAAGAGACCCAGTACTTC	CASSPRTGQETQYF	.	TRBV5-4	14	TRBJ2-5	TRBD1
TGTGCCAGCCGGGGGACTAGCGGCTACGAGCAGTACTTC	CASRGTSGYEQYF	many	TRBV6-5	13	TRBJ2-7	TRBD2
TGTGCCAGCAGCGTACTAGCGGGGGGACCCGAGCAGTACTTC	CASSVLAGGPEQYF	.	TRBV5-6	14	TRBJ2-7	TRBD2
TGTGCCAGCAGTGAAAGGGGGCGCTTTTATGGCTACACCTTC	CASSERGRFYGYTF	.	TRBV6-1	14	TRBJ1-2	TRBD1
TGTGCCAGCAGCCCCAGGACAGAAAAGAACACTGAAGCTTTCTTT	CASSPRTEKNTEAFF	.	TRBV7-9	15	TRBJ1-1	.
TGTGCCAGCAGCCCCAGGGGCCCTTCGGCCTACGAGCAGTACTTC	CASSPRGPSAYEQYF	.	TRBV27	15	TRBJ2-7	.
TGCGCCAGCAGCCAAGACGGCTTAGTGCAGGGCAACTATGGCTACACCTTC	CASSQDGLVQGNYGYTF	few	TRBV4-1	17	TRBJ1-2	.
TGTGCCAGCAGTGAATGGACAGGGGTCGGCTATGGCTACACCTTC	CASSEWTGVGYGYTF	.	TRBV6-1	15	TRBJ1-2	TRBD1
TGTGCCAGCAGTTACCATGACACCGGCCCTGAAGCTTTCTTT	CASSYHDTGPEAFF	.	TRBV6-2/TRBV6-3	14	TRBJ1-1	.
TGTGCCAGCAGCTTATCAGGGGGCGACACTGAAGCTTTCTTT	CASSLSGGDTEAFF	once	TRBV7-2	14	TRBJ1-1	TRBD1
TGTGCCAGCAGTGGACAGGTGAACACTGAAGCTTTCTTT	CASSGQVNTEAFF	.	TRBV25-1	13	TRBJ1-1	.
TGCAGCGTTCAAACTCTAGAGCAGTTCTTC	CSVQTLEQFF	.	TRBV29-1	10	TRBJ2-1	.
TGTGCCAGCAGCCCCGTGACAGGTTACACTGAAGCTTTCTTT	CASSPVTGYTEAFF	.	TRBV5-4	14	TRBJ1-1	.
TGTGCCAGCAGTGAAGCTTGGGCGGGGGGGCCGGAAATAAACAATGAGCAGTTCTTC	CASSEAWAGGPEINNEQFF	.	TRBV2	19	TRBJ2-1	TRBD2
TGTGCCAGCAGTTTCGGACAGAACACCGGGGAGCTGTTTTTT	CASSFGQNTGELFF	once	TRBV6-2/TRBV6-3	14	TRBJ2-2	.
TGTGCCACCAGCTTTCGGACTAGCGGGGGGGCGATGGAGTTCTTC	CATSFRTSGGAMEFF	.	TRBV15	15	TRBJ2-1	TRBD2
TGTGCCAGCAGCGACCGGGACAGGGCCTTGGTCTATGGCTACACCTTC	CASSDRDRALVYGYTF	.	TRBV9	16	TRBJ1-2	TRBD1
TGTGCCAGCGCTGCGGGCGCGGGTACAGATACGCAGTATTTT	CASAAGAGTDTQYF	.	TRBV6-5	14	TRBJ2-3	.
TGTGCCAGTAGTATTCGGGACAGCACCCTTTATGGCTACACCTTC	CASSIRDSTLYGYTF	few	TRBV19	15	TRBJ1-2	TRBD1